This T cell receptor (beta chain) was found in a study of shared clonotypes between healthy human individuals (dated by TCRdb to the early 2020s). About the study as a whole: Three men and two women, aged 18 to 49 years, made up the cohort. To estimate repertoire size and how much clonotypes are shared between individuals, the study performed deep sequencing of blood TCR repertoires from a handful of healthy adults. Per donor, three plates each were used for CD4 naive and CD4 memory, two for CD8 naive, and one for CD8 memory. To increase sequencing depth and limit assay-specific biases, different laboratories used diverse techniques to prepare libraries and sequence TCR repertoires. Between about 0.8 and 9 billion PBMCs per donor were obtained by leukapheresis. General findings and caveats noted by the study authors: Naive subsets generally had larger estimated clonotype richness than memory subsets did. Pairwise subsampling led to the expectation that sequencing depth would affect the degree of clonotype sharing among donors. When a few donors were compared, the shared fraction of clonotypes was about 5.5% for naive CD4, around 3.6% for naive CD8, roughly 2.3% for memory CD4, and roughly 0.43% for memory CD8. Sampling was limited to blood, and TCR repertoires in tissue likely differ from TCR repertoires in blood. Because the study included only a small number of donors, the genetic and exposure-history diversity represented was limited. Compared with non-shared clonotypes, the clonotypes found in all four sorted-subset donors had higher generation probabilities. Even with the large sequencing depth, rarefaction of the sorted-subset datasets indicated that sequencing was incomplete.

Using the deep immunoSEQ assay, TCR CDR3 regions were amplified from genomic DNA by multiplex PCR. Extracted genomic DNA from each cell subset was spread evenly across all wells of several immunoSEQ 96-well plates, with each plate serving as a replicate. Each replicate PCR for sorted subsets received roughly 200 ng genomic DNA, equal to about 29,000 T cell genomes. The purified libraries were quantified using a Qubit 3.0 fluorometer, sized with a Bioanalyzer 2100, and then quantified again using the KAPA Library Quantification kit. Every immunoSEQ 96-well plate was sequenced on a separate single-read 150-cycle Illumina NextSeq 550 flow cell. Turning to the authors' computational methods: Because the immunoSEQ output included only junctional sequences and no quality scores, the filtering could not be the same as the filtering used for full-length reads. To assign V/J genes and CDR3, sequences were annotated against IMGT germline references using PyIR, a Python wrapper for IgBLAST v1.9. Any read was removed if the V/J assignment was weak (E-value above 1e-6), the CDR3 was missing, or the read contained stop codons, out-of-frame junctions, or ambiguous translated residues. V3J clonotypes were defined by identical inferred V gene, J gene, and CDR3 amino acid sequence. Percentage overlap between repertoires was calculated by dividing the number of shared unique clonotypes by the size of the smaller repertoire. Richness of each repertoire was evaluated using RTK rarefaction, the Chao1 estimator, and Recon v2.1 estimates of unobserved clonotypes. Generation probabilities were computed with OLGA for all TCRbeta clonotypes obtained by the gDNA method from several donors. TCRdb mirrors the immuneACCESS table, restricted to in-frame sequences. Some clones are absent from its copies; in checked studies, under half trace to an unresolved V gene, and the reason for the others is unknown. The V and J calls and clone size come from that table; D and trimming were worked out from the DNA. The sample table holds about 2.2 million clones, of which about 92% were seen once. 1.5% to 2% of the sample is held by the ten biggest clonotypes.

Concerning this clone itself: Its antigen remains unidentified. Compared with germline, one end of the junction differs, possibly owing to a read error.

CD8 naive samples consisted of CD45RO-negative cells that were positively selected for CCR7, yielding a CD45RA+CCR7+ population without TemRA cells. Healthy HIV-negative adults with no recently reported acute infections or vaccinations were included as donors. Every donor was a Caucasian adult residing in Nashville, Tennessee, USA. After blood collection by leukapheresis, PBMCs were isolated using Ficoll-Histopaque density gradient centrifugation and then cryopreserved in the vapor phase of liquid nitrogen. Purity and quantity of every magnetically sorted T cell population were checked by analytical flow cytometry. Genomic DNA was isolated from each sorted fraction and quantified by UV absorbance on a Nanodrop 2000c. From the germline V gene (reference sequence), CDR1 is LNHDA and CDR2 is SQIVND. From the cysteine up to the phenylalanine, the CDR3 has a length of 14 residues. The sequence is cut down to CDR3 DNA, 42 bases in frame from base 1.

Sequencing was carried out using naive CD8+ T cells from PBMCs. The sample's cell subset or site label is to be understood as: CD45RA+CCR7+. The rearrangement joined TRBV19 to TRBJ1-2; the D segment cannot be called with confidence. The sequence derives from a man in his late teens or twenties in good health. Some clones in this sample may be carry-over from other donors' samples. The DNA sequence is given as TGTGCCGGTAGTATAGTGGCAGAAAACTATGGCTACACCTTC. Its protein is CAGSIVAENYGYTF.